This record looks at one T cell receptor beta chain sequence and its context. The table lists this clonotype with many counts. Its antigen is still unknown. No base quality values were provided; no much bigger clone lies one nucleotide off. This specimen belongs to a study of early T cells in non-severe SARS-CoV-2 infection listed by TCRdb under 2021. For context, the study as a whole: TCR sequencing used bulk RNA from unsorted whole blood, so alpha and beta chains could not be paired.

V and J are truncated by 4 bases and 0 bases respectively, leaving an intervening sequence of 9 bases. CDR1 and CDR2, looked up from the germline V gene, are SQVTM and ANQGSEA. Inclusive of the bounding cysteine and phenylalanine, the CDR3 is 13 residues long. The kept DNA is CDR3 alone, 39 bases in frame from the first base. The full study reports these points: VDJdb matching was skewed toward anti-spike CD8 responses, so virus-specific expansions were likely underestimated and private and CD4 specificities were missed.

The library was built by means of 5' RACE. The sequencing machine was a NextSeq 500. The TCR library protocol attached unique molecular identifiers to individual cDNA molecules to correct for sequencing error and PCR bias. TCR alpha and beta chains were both sequenced, and the abundances of alpha and beta sequences in each sample were closely correlated with each other. Regarding the original processing steps: Decombinator V4 was used to perform V gene, J gene and CDR3 annotation of TCR sequences. Expanded TCRs were defined as changing significantly between any two time points under a Poisson model with p below 0.0001. Abundances of TCRs were expressed as counts per million after normalisation to the total number of TCRs sequenced in each sample. TRAV1-2 paired with TRAJ12, TRAJ20 or TRAJ33 defined MAIT TCRs, while TRAV10 paired with TRAJ18 defined iNKT TCRs. VDJdb, accessed 1 November 2021, was searched for CMV, EBV and SARS-CoV-2 annotated TCRs, with TCRs annotated for multiple antigens excluded. TCRdb applied fastp at Q25 and MiXCR to the public reads, then kept only in-frame beta chains. Entries are consolidated by CDR3 protein sequence, retaining the most common genes and DNA. Here the V and J calls rest on TCRdb's processing, not on the authors' analysis. This sample is represented by about 50,000 distinct CDR3 sequences; roughly 10% of them were singletons. The top ten hold about 5.4% of the sample.

This was a case-control study nested in a cohort of healthcare workers in London, UK, who had nasopharyngeal swab PCR tests and blood samples taken every week. Healthcare workers were recruited during the week of the UK lockdown, between 23 and 31 March 2020, and followed weekly for up to roughly 15 weeks. Recombination connected TRBV29-1 to TRBJ2-5; the D gene is possibly TRBD2, with 6 bases matching. The origin of this receptor is an adult who was a healthcare worker with PCR-confirmed SARS-CoV-2 infection or an uninfected control (not recorded which). The sample in question was whole blood, obtained at baseline. The sequenced DNA: TGCAGCGTTGGCGGGGACCACCAAGAGACCCAGTACTTC. Translated, it gives CSVGGDHQETQYF.